This TCR beta chain was obtained from a study of T cells after yellow fever vaccination. With 6 bases clipped from V and 8 bases from J, the junction kept 2 bases outside the gene matches. In germline, CDR1 is MDHEN, CDR2 SYDVKM. The CDR3 has 12 residues. This clonotype came up a few times. Its antigen is undetermined. A process of 5'RACE template switching, which added a universal primer site and UMIs, was used to make TCR cDNA. TCRdb redid the calling of the 5' RACE reads with MiXCR, one entry per CDR3 protein. There are 300,000 to 350,000 distinct CDR3 sequences in the sample; over 3.5% occur only once, and 15% to 20% lies in the top ten. Whole-study results and caveats: Detected again after the booster were most primary-vaccination clones, at 96% CD4 and nearly 90% CD8.

The chain combines TRBV28 with TRBJ1-4; 8 bases match TRBD1. This receptor was obtained from a man aged 18 to 29 who received the YFV17D yellow fever vaccine. Sample: PBMCs, taken 15 days after the yellow fever booster vaccination. The DNA for the CDR3 is TGTGCCAGCAGCCGGGACAGGGAAAAACTGTTTTTT. Translation: CASSRDREKLFF.